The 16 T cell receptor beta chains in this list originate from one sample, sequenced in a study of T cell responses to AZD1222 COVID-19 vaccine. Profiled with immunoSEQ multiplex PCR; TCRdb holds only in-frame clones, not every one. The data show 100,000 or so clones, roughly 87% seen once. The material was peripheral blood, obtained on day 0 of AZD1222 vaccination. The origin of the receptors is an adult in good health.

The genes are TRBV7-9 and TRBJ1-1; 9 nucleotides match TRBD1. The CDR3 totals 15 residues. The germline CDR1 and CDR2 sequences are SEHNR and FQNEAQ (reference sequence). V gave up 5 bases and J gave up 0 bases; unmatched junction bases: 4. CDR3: CASSADRGMNTEAFF. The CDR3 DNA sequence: TGTGCCAGCAGCGCGGACAGGGGAATGAACACTGAAGCTTTCTTT.

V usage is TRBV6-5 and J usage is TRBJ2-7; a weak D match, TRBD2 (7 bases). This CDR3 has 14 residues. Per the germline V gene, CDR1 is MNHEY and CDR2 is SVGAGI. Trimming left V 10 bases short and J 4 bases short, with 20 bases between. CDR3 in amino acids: CATGGYSPSYEQYV. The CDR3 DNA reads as TGTGCCACGGGGGGCTATTCCCCCTCTTACGAGCAGTACGTC.

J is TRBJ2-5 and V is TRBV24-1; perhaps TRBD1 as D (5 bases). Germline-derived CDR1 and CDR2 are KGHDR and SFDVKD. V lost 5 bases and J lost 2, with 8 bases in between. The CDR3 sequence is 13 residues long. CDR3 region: CATSADSQETQYF. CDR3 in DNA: TGTGCCACCAGTGCCGACAGTCAAGAGACCCAGTACTTC.

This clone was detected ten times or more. Here the CDR3 DNA reads TGTGCCAGCAGACTGACAGACCGCTATGGCTACACCTTC. Its translation: CASRLTDRYGYTF. The gene calls are TRBV6-5 and TRBJ1-2, with a tentative D call TRBD1 (5 bases). Trimming stripped 6 bases from V and 4 bases from J, with 12 bases between. The V gene's germline CDR1 is MNHEY and CDR2 SVGAGI. This CDR3 is built from 13 residues.

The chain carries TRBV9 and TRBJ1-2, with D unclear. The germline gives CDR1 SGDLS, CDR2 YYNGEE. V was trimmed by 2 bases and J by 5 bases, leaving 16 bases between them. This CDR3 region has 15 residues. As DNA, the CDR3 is TGTGCCAGCAGCGTGACGGATAACCTAGGGTATGGCTACACCTTC. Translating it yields CASSVTDNLGYGYTF.

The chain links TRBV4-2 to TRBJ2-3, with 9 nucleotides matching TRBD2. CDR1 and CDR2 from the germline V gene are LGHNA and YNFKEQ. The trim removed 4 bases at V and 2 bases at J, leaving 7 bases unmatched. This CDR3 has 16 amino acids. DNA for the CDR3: TGTGCCAGCAGCCCATACCCTAGCGGGACCACAGATACGCAGTATTTT. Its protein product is CASSPYPSGTTDTQYF.

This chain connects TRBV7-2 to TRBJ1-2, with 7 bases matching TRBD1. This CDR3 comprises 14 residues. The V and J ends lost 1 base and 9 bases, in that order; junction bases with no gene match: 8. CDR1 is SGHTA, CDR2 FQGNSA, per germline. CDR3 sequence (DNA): TGTGCCAGCAGCTTAGGGGCAGGGGGATCGAGCTACACCTTC. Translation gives CASSLGAGGSSYTF.

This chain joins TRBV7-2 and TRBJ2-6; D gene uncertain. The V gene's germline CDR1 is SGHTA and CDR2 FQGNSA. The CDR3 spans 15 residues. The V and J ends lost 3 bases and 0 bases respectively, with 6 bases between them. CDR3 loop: CASSFAVSGANVLTF. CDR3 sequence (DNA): TGTGCCAGCAGCTTTGCAGTCTCTGGGGCCAACGTCCTGACTTTC.

CDR3: CASSVTVYEQYF. Here the CDR3 DNA reads TGTGCCAGCAGTGTGACGGTCTACGAGCAGTACTTC. The rearrangement uses TRBV12-3 or TRBV12-4 and TRBJ2-7; D remains ambiguous. Trimming stripped 5 bases from V and 3 bases from J, with 8 bases between. CDR3 size: 12 residues.

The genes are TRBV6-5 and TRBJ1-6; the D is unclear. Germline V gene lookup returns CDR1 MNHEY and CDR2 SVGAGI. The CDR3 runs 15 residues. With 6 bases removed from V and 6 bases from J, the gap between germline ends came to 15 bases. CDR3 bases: TGTGCCAGCAGGCCCGGGGTAATGGGTAATTCACCCCTCCACTTT. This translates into CASRPGVMGNSPLHF.

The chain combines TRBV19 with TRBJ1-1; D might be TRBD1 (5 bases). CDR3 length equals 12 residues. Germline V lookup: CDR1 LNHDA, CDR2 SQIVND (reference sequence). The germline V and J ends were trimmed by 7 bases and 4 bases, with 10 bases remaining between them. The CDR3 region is CASTGRGTEAFF. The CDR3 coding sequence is TGTGCCAGTACAGGGCGAGGCACTGAAGCTTTCTTT.

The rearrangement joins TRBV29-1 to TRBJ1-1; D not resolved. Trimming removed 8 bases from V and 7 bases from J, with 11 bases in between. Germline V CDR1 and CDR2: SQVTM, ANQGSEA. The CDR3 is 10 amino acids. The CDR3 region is CSSGKSEAFF. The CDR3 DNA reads TGCAGCTCCGGCAAGAGTGAAGCTTTCTTT.

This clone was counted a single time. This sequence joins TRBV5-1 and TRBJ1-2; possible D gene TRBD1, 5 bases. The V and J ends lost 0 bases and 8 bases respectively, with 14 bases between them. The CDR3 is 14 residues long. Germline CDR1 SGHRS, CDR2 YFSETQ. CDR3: CASSLGVRGYGYTF. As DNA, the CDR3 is TGCGCCAGCAGCTTGGGTGTGAGGGGTTACGGCTACACCTTC.

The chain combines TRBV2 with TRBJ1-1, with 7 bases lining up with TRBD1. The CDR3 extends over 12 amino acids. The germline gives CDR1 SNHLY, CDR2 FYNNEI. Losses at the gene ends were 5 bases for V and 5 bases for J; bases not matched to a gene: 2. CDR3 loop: CASSPTGTEAFF. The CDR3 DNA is TGTGCCAGCAGTCCGACAGGGACTGAAGCTTTCTTT.

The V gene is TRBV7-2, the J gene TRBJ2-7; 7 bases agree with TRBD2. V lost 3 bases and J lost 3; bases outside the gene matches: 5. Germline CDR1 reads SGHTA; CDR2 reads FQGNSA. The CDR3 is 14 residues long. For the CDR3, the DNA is TGTGCCAGCAGCTTCGGGGGGACTTACTACGAGCAGTACTTC. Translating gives CASSFGGTYYEQYF. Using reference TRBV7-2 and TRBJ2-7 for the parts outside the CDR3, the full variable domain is GAGVSQSPSNKVTEKGKDVELRCDPISGHTALYWYRQSLGQGLEFLIYFQGNSAPDKSGLPSDRFSAERTGGSVSTLTIQRTQQEDSAVYLCASSFGGTYYEQYFGPGTRLTVT.

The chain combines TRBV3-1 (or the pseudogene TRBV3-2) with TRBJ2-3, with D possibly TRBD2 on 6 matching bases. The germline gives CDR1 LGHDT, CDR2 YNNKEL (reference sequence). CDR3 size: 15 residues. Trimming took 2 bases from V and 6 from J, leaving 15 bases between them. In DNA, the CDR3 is TGTGCCAGCAGCCAACCTCCTTTCCGGGGGGATACGCAGTATTTT. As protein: CASSQPPFRGDTQYF.